Presented here are 11 T cell receptor beta chains from one specimen sequenced in a study of spatial heterogeneity in lung cancer. Described time point: sample taken at primary tumor resection. From tumor, nontumor lung or frozen PBMC, whole RNA was taken unsorted for sequencing. TCRdb ran MiXCR on the 5' RACE reads and lists one entry per CDR3 protein. The sample lists some 8,600 distinct CDR3 sequences, roughly 4.5% seen once, with 25% to 35% in the top ten. This specimen was PBMCs, taken at surgery. These receptor sequences come from a male donor with early-stage non-small cell lung cancer.

This clonotype is medium-sized within its sample. This beta chain lies outside the target of a library built for alpha chains; its clone size means little. The rearrangement links TRBV11-2 to TRBJ2-5; no clear D gene. In germline, CDR1 is SGHAT, CDR2 FQNNGV. Trimming removed 2 bases from V and 2 bases from J, with 6 bases in between. The CDR3 is made up of 13 amino acids. The CDR3 DNA is TGTGCCAGCAGCTTAAGGCTACAAGAGACCCAGTACTTC. Translated: CASSLRLQETQYF.

This clonotype was detected only a few times. The size of this beta chain means little, since it is a stray read in a library made for alpha chains. This chain connects TRBV10-3 to TRBJ2-5, with 8 bases fitting TRBD2. Losses at the gene ends were 6 bases for V and 4 bases for J; bases not matched to a gene: 4. The CDR3 spans 13 residues. The germline V gene has CDR1 ENHRY and CDR2 SYGVKD. CDR3 sequence: CAISGGATETQYF. The DNA of the CDR3 is TGTGCCATCAGCGGGGGGGCCACAGAGACCCAGTACTTC.

This clonotype was seen at least ten times. The library was built for alpha chains, so this beta chain is an off-target read and its size means little. The rearrangement joins TRBV6-2 or TRBV6-3 to TRBJ2-1; the match to TRBD1 covers 10 bases. V lost 1 base to trimming and J lost 6 bases; unmatched junction nucleotides: 3. There are 15 residues in the CDR3. Germline CDR1 and CDR2: MNHEY and SVGEGT. The CDR3 nucleotides are TGTGCCAGCAGTTACTGGGGGACAGGGGTCAATGAGCAGTTCTTC. Its protein product is CASSYWGTGVNEQFF.

In regard to this clonotype: This beta chain is an unintended read in a library built for alpha chains; its size means little. V is TRBV3-1 and J is TRBJ1-4, with D perhaps TRBD1 (5 bases). V lost 3 bases and J lost 2, with 25 bases in between. CDR3 length: 20 amino acids. The germline gives CDR1 LGHDT, CDR2 YNNKEL (reference sequence). CDR3 residues: CASSHRPGGTSGSTNEKLFF. The CDR3 DNA follows: TGTGCCAGCAGCCACCGTCCTGGGGGTACCTCGGGTTCTACTAATGAAAAACTGTTTTTT.

This clonotype qualifies as medium-sized. This beta chain came through as a stray read in a library set up for alpha chains, and its size says little. The CDR3 region is CASSLTSGGTGDTQYF. The DNA for the CDR3 is TGTGCCAGCAGTTTGACTAGCGGGGGAACGGGGGATACGCAGTATTTT. The J gene is TRBJ2-3, the V gene TRBV28, with 12 nucleotides matching TRBD2. The germline CDR1 and CDR2 sequences are MDHEN and SYDVKM. This CDR3 has 16 residues. V was clipped by 3 bases and J by 6 bases; unmatched bases: 7. The entire variable domain, with the rest obtained from reference TRBV28 and TRBJ2-3, is as follows: DVKVTQSSRYLVKRTGEKVFLECVQDMDHENMFWYRQDPGLGLRLIYFSYDVKMKEKGDIPEGYSVSREKKERFSLILESASTNQTSMYLCASSLTSGGTGDTQYFGPGTRLTVL.

This clonotype counts as medium-sized. As an off-target read in a library built for alpha chains, this beta chain has a frequency of little significance. V and J are TRBV4-3 and TRBJ2-1, with 8 bases fitting TRBD1. The CDR3 is 16 residues long. After removal of 0 bases from V and 2 bases from J, the junction contained 3 bases not matched to a gene. The germline V gene has CDR1 LGHNA and CDR2 YSLEER. The CDR3 DNA sequence: TGCGCCAGCAGCCAAGATCAGGACAGGGCCTACAATGAGCAGTTCTTC. This translates into CASSQDQDRAYNEQFF.

This clonotype appeared many times. Being off target in a library aimed at alpha chains, this beta chain has a size of little meaning. The rearrangement links TRBV5-6 to TRBJ1-1, with D possibly matching TRBD1 (5 bases). The germline V gene encodes CDR1 SGHDT and CDR2 YYEEEE. V shed 6 bases and J shed 4 bases, with 16 bases lying between them. The CDR3 contains 14 residues. The CDR3 nucleotides read TGTGCCAGCATCACGACGGGTGGGGGCACTGAAGCTTTCTTT. Translated: CASITTGGGTEAFF.

Ten or more counts support this clonotype. Little can be read into the size of this beta chain, an off-target read in a library designed for alpha chains. V is TRBV7-9 and J is TRBJ2-2, with no clear D. In germline, CDR1 is SEHNR, CDR2 FQNEAQ (reference sequence). The CDR3 runs 14 residues. V lost 6 bases, J lost 6 bases, and 14 bases lay in between. CDR3 sequence: CASSPGPFAGELFF. The DNA of the CDR3 is TGTGCCAGCAGTCCCGGACCGTTTGCCGGGGAGCTGTTTTTT. Drawing the rest from reference TRBV7-9 and TRBJ2-2, the complete variable domain is DTGVSQNPRHKITKRGQNVTFRCDPISEHNRLYWYRQTLGQGPEFLTYFQNEAQLEKSRLLSDRFSAERPKGSFSTLEIQRTEQGDSAMYLCASSPGPFAGELFFGEGSRLTVL.

This clonotype was seen a handful of times. This beta chain is a stray read from a library made for alpha chains; its abundance is not meaningful. V gene TRBV7-2 combines with J gene TRBJ1-1; D is ambiguous. From germline, CDR1 is SGHTA and CDR2 FQGNSA. The CDR3 consists of 13 residues. V was shortened by 0 bases and J by 3 bases, with 5 bases between the two germline ends. The CDR3, as DNA: TGTGCCAGCAGCTTAGCGCTGGACACTGAAGCTTTCTTT. It codes for CASSLALDTEAFF.

This clonotype was counted a few times. A library made for alpha chains picked up this beta chain off target, so its size means little. As DNA, the CDR3 is TGTGCCAGCATGGTGGGTGTCCAAGAGACCCAGTACTTC. Amino acid sequence: CASMVGVQETQYF. The chain combines TRBV28 with TRBJ2-5; D gene unclear. Looked up from germline, CDR1 is MDHEN and CDR2 is SYDVKM. This CDR3 is built from 13 residues. The V and J ends lost 7 bases and 1 base respectively, with 10 bases between them.

There are a few counts of this clonotype. Being off target in a library aimed at alpha chains, this beta chain has a size of little meaning. The V gene is TRBV4-1, the J gene TRBJ1-2, with D tentatively TRBD1 (5 bases). CDR3 length equals 15 residues. Trimming took off 7 bases at V and 0 bases at J, with 15 bases between the two ends. Germline V gene sequence: CDR1 MGHRA, CDR2 YSYEKL. The CDR3: CASKAGPDSNYGYTF. CDR3 nucleotides: TGCGCCAGCAAAGCGGGACCGGATTCTAACTATGGCTACACCTTC.